This TCR beta chain was profiled in a study of blood T cells in healthy people across ages. With a J-beta primer mix and a sample-barcoded 5' primer, a second PCR ran about 7 to 11 cycles. MiXCR, run by TCRdb on the 5' RACE reads, gives a single entry per CDR3 protein. The sample records over a million distinct CDR3 sequences, about 25% being singletons. Study-level points and caveats: Estimates based on one million T cells were treated as lower bounds.

Total RNA was extracted at no less than 6 micrograms per sample. V gave up 4 bases and J gave up 6 bases; unmatched junction bases: 13. The germline gives CDR1 SGHDT, CDR2 YYEEEE. This CDR3 has 16 amino acids. In its sample, this clonotype was seen a few times. The antigen is not known. Another study also made use of these data, one on T cells of mothers and their children.

The source material was blood. This rearrangement joins TRBV5-6 to TRBJ1-2, with TRBD1 matching over 9 bases. The sequence derives from a girl aged 2 to 9 in good health. CDR3 amino acids: CASSILTGGVVDGYTF. CDR3 bases: TGTGCCAGCAGCATACTTACAGGGGGCGTGGTGGATGGCTACACCTTC.